Below are 17 T cell receptor beta chains sequenced from a single sample in a study of cytomegalovirus exposure and HLA in healthy donors. The PCR contained 60 Vbeta and 13 Jbeta primers. Generated by immunoSEQ multiplex PCR, the TCRdb table keeps only in-frame clones and is missing some. The listing contains tens of thousands of clones. Source material: PBMCs. The source is a female donor in good health and CMV-seropositive.

The chain employs TRBV21-1 and TRBJ2-1; the table names TRBD2, a call not compared with the DNA. TRBV21-1 is described as a pseudogene. This CDR3 spans 11 amino acids. The CDR3 DNA reads as TGTGCCAGCAGCAGGGACTATGAGCAGTTCTTC. This gives the protein CASSRDYEQFF.

The gene calls are TRBV9 and TRBJ1-2, with D maybe TRBD1 (6 bases). The germline V and J ends were trimmed by 1 base and 0 bases, with 10 bases remaining between them. The CDR3 consists of 15 residues. Germline V lookup: CDR1 SGDLS, CDR2 YYNGEE. The CDR3 is CASSVLGAANYGYTF. The CDR3 bases are TGTGCCAGCAGCGTATTGGGGGCGGCTAACTATGGCTACACCTTC.

The J gene is TRBJ2-2, the V gene TRBV5-1, with 9 positions matching TRBD1. The J segment lost 6 bases and the V segment lost 0 bases, leaving 6 bases of the junction unmatched. Germline CDR1 and CDR2: SGHRS and YFSETQ. The CDR3 loop spans 16 amino acids. CDR3 DNA sequence: TGCGCCAGCAGCTTGGGGGACAGGGAGTTGGCCGGGGAGCTGTTTTTT. As protein: CASSLGDRELAGELFF.

V usage is TRBV11-3 and J usage is TRBJ2-5; 13 bases align to TRBD2. The CDR3 is made up of 16 amino acids. The germline gives CDR1 SGHNT, CDR2 YENEEA. V lost 5 bases to trimming and J lost 5 bases; unmatched junction nucleotides: 8. CDR3 region: CASSPGGTSGTETQYF. The CDR3 DNA reads as TGTGCCAGCAGCCCCGGGGGGACTAGCGGGACGGAGACCCAGTACTTC.

The CDR3 sequence: CASTDWGGYEQYF. CDR3 bases: TGTGCCAGCACTGACTGGGGGGGCTACGAGCAGTACTTC. The chain joins TRBV11-3 to TRBJ2-7; 7 nucleotides align to TRBD2. Germline loops: CDR1 SGHNT, CDR2 YENEEA. With 7 bases clipped from V and 3 bases from J, the junction kept 6 bases outside the gene matches. The CDR3 totals 13 residues.

The rearrangement uses TRBV7-9 and TRBJ2-5; D is unclear. Looked up from germline, CDR1 is SEHNR and CDR2 is FQNEAQ (reference sequence). The CDR3 extends over 11 amino acids. V was pared by 6 bases and J by 5 bases, with 7 bases between. The CDR3 protein is CASRLRETQYF. The CDR3 nucleotides read TGTGCCAGCAGGCTTCGGGAGACCCAGTACTTC.

The V gene is TRBV28, the J gene TRBJ1-5, with D hard to call. Per germline, CDR1 MDHEN and CDR2 SYDVKM. V lost 5 bases and J 1 base, leaving 15 bases between the germline ends. The CDR3 has 16 amino acids. The CDR3 reads CASSPLLRGSNQPQHF. CDR3 in DNA: TGTGCCAGCAGTCCCCTACTCAGAGGGAGCAATCAGCCCCAGCATTTT.

This chain joins TRBV2 and TRBJ2-7, with TRBD2 as a possible D gene (6 bases). Germline V CDR1 and CDR2: SNHLY, FYNNEI. V shed 2 bases and J shed 6 bases, with 14 bases lying between them. The CDR3 totals 14 residues. CDR3 residues: CASSERPGRGEQYF. The CDR3 DNA reads as TGTGCCAGCAGTGAAAGGCCAGGGCGGGGCGAGCAGTACTTC.

The chain joins TRBV13 to TRBJ2-1, with TRBD1 as a possible D gene (6 bases). Germline V gives CDR1 PRHDT, CDR2 FYEKMQ (reference sequence). This CDR3 is 14 amino acids long. Trimming cost V 5 bases and J 16 bases, with 24 bases left between them. The CDR3 is CASSPAGGIRGEFF. The DNA of the CDR3 is TGTGCCAGCAGCCCGGCGGGTGGTATCAGGGGTGAATTCTTC.

V usage is TRBV18 and J usage is TRBJ2-7, with a possible D match to TRBD1 (5 bases). V was clipped by 1 base and J by 5 bases, with 12 bases between them. This CDR3 comprises 14 residues. The V gene's germline CDR1 is KGHSH and CDR2 LQKENI. CDR3 in amino acids: CASSPRSREDEQYF. CDR3 coding DNA: TGTGCCAGCTCACCACGATCCAGGGAAGACGAGCAGTACTTC.

The genes are TRBV27 and TRBJ2-7; TRBD2 aligns across 10 bases. Germline lookup yields CDR1 MNHEY and CDR2 SMNVEV (reference sequence). CDR3 length: 16 amino acids. J lost 6 bases, V lost 2 bases, and 10 bases had no gene match. CDR3 nucleotides: TGTGCCAGCAGTTTAGGCCTAGCGGGGGACCTCCGCGAGCAGTACTTC. As protein: CASSLGLAGDLREQYF.

The chain joins TRBV7-3 to TRBJ2-7; the match to TRBD2 covers 15 bases. CDR3 size: 17 residues. Per germline, CDR1 SGHTA and CDR2 FQGTGA. Trimming cost V 6 bases and J 3 bases; bases outside gene matches: 9. The CDR3 here is CASRGTSGGRLRYEQYF. The CDR3 region has the DNA TGTGCCAGCAGGGGGACTAGCGGGGGGCGCCTGCGCTACGAGCAGTACTTC. The full variable domain, in which reference TRBV7-3 and TRBJ2-7 provide the parts outside the CDR3, is GAGVSQTPSNKVTEKGKYVELRCDPISGHTALYWYRQSLGQGPEFLIYFQGTGAADDSGLPNDRFFAVRPEGSVSTLKIQRTERGDSAVYLCASRGTSGGRLRYEQYFGPGTRLTVT.

V is TRBV4-3 and J is TRBJ2-1, with 9 bases identical to TRBD2. CDR1 is LGHNA and CDR2 is YSLEER in the germline V gene. This CDR3 has 17 amino acids. V shed 0 bases and J 8 bases; nucleotides not matched to a gene: 11. The CDR3 DNA sequence: TGCGCCAGCAGCCAAGATCCAGCGGGGGGCCCATTGGATGAGCAGTTCTTC. Protein sequence: CASSQDPAGGPLDEQFF.

The gene calls are TRBV7-2 and TRBJ2-3; 8 bases match TRBD1. V shed 5 bases, J shed 0 bases, and the junction held 4 bases outside the gene matches. Germline V lookup: CDR1 SGHTA, CDR2 FQGNSA. CDR3 size: 15 residues. CDR3 residues: CASSIRQGSTDTQYF. The CDR3 DNA sequence: TGTGCCAGCAGCATTAGACAGGGGAGCACAGATACGCAGTATTTT. The complete variable domain, with remaining parts taken from reference TRBV7-2 and TRBJ2-3, reads GAGVSQSPSNKVTEKGKDVELRCDPISGHTALYWYRQSLGQGLEFLIYFQGNSAPDKSGLPSDRFSAERTGGSVSTLTIQRTQQEDSAVYLCASSIRQGSTDTQYFGPGTRLTVL.

This chain links TRBV6-6 with TRBJ1-2, with a weak D call TRBD1 (6 bases). The germline V gene encodes CDR1 MNHNY and CDR2 SVGAGI (reference sequence). V gave up 5 bases and J gave up 0 bases, with 10 bases separating them. The CDR3 is made up of 14 amino acids. This chain's CDR3 is CASSPRQANYGYTF. The CDR3 region has the DNA TGTGCCAGCAGTCCCCGACAGGCTAACTATGGCTACACCTTC.

The genes are TRBV11-3 and TRBJ2-7, with 7 bases identical to TRBD2. V shed 5 bases, J shed 7 bases, and the junction held 8 bases outside the gene matches. From germline, CDR1 is SGHNT and CDR2 YENEEA. CDR3 size: 13 residues. Written as DNA, the CDR3 is TGTGCCAGCAGCCGAGGTCCGCGGGGGGAGCAGTACTTC. Translated, it gives CASSRGPRGEQYF.

The chain carries TRBV6-5 and TRBJ2-5; D remains ambiguous. Trimming left V 6 bases short and J 3 bases short, with 8 bases between. The CDR3 consists of 12 residues. Germline CDR1 and CDR2: MNHEY and SVGAGI. The DNA for the CDR3 is TGTGCCAGCAGATTTGGAGAAGAGACCCAGTACTTC. Translating it yields CASRFGEETQYF.